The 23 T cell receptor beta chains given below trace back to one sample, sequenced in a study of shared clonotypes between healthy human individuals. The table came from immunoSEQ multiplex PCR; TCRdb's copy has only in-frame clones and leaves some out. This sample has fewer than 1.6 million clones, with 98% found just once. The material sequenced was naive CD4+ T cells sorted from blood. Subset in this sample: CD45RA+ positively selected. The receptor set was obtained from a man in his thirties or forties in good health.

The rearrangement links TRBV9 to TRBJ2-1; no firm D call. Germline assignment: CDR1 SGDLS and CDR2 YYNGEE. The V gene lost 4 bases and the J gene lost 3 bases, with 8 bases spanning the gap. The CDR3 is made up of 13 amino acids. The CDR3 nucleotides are TGTGCCAGCAGCCAGGACCTCTACAATGAGCAGTTCTTC. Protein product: CASSQDLYNEQFF.

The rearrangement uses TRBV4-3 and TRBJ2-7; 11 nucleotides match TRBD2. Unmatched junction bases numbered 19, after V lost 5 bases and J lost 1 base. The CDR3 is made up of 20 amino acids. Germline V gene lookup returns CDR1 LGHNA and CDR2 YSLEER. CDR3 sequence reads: CASSFGLAGFSGAGSYEQYF. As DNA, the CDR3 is TGCGCCAGCAGCTTCGGACTAGCGGGTTTCTCAGGAGCTGGTTCCTACGAGCAGTACTTC.

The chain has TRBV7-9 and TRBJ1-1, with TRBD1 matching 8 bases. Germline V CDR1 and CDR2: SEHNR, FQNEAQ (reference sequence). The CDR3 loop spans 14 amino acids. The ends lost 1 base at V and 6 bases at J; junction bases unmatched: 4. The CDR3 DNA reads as TGTGCCAGCAGCTTAGAGGACAGGGTCCCTGAAGCTTTCTTT. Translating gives CASSLEDRVPEAFF.

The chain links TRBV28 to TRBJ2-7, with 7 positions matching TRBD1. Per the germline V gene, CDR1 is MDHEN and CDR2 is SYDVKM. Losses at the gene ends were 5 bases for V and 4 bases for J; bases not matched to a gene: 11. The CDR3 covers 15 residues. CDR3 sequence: CASSTTRGPLYEQYF. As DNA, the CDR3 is TGTGCCAGCAGTACAACGAGGGGGCCCCTTTACGAGCAGTACTTC.

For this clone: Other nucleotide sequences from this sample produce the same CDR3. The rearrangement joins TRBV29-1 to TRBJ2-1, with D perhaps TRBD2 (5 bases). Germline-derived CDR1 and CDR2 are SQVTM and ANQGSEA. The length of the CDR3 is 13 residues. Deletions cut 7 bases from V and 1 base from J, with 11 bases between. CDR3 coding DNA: TGCAGCGGCCGCGGGTCGTCCTACAATGAGCAGTTCTTC. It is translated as CSGRGSSYNEQFF.

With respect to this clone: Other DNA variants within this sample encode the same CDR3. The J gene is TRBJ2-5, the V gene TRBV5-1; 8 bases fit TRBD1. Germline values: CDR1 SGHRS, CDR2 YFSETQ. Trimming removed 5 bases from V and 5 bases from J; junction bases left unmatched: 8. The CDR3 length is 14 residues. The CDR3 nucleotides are TGCGCCAGCAGTCGCGACAGGGGCCGGGAGACCCAGTACTTC. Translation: CASSRDRGRETQYF. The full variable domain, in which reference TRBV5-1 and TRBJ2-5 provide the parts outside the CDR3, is KAGVTQTPRYLIKTRGQQVTLSCSPISGHRSVSWYQQTPGQGLQFLFEYFSETQRNKGNFPGRFSGRQFSNSRSEMNVSTLELGDSALYLCASSRDRGRETQYFGPGTRLLVL.

CDR3 DNA: TGCAGCGTTGAGCAGATGTGGGGCACCGGGGAGCTGTTTTTT. Translating gives CSVEQMWGTGELFF. The genes are TRBV29-1 and TRBJ2-2; D is unclear. Germline CDR1 reads SQVTM; CDR2 reads ANQGSEA. V was trimmed by 3 bases and J by 4 bases, leaving 12 bases between them. The CDR3 is 14 residues long.

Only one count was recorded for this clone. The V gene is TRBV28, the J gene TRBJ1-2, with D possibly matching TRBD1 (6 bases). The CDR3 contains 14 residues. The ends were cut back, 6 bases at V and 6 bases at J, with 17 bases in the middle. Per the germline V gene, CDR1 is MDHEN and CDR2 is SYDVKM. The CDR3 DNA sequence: TGTGCCAGCAGAGTCCCTCAGGGGTTCAATGGCTACACCTTC. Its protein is CASRVPQGFNGYTF.

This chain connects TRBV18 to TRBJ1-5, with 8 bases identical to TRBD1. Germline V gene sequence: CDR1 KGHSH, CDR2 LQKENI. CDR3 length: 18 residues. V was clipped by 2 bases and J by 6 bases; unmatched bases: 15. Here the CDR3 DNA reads TGTGCCAGCTCACCATACAGCGCCCCCAGGGGGCAGGTTCAGCCCCAGCATTTT. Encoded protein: CASSPYSAPRGQVQPQHF.

The CDR3 DNA is TGCGCCAGCAGCTTACAGGGGGGTGTGGAGACCCAGTACTTC. It yields the protein CASSLQGGVETQYF. The chain is built from TRBV5-1 and TRBJ2-5, with 8 bases fitting TRBD1. The CDR3 covers 14 residues. V shed 2 bases, J shed 5 bases, and the junction held 5 bases outside the gene matches. Germline V gene data show CDR1 as SGHRS and CDR2 as YFSETQ. Full variable domain (outside the CDR3, taken from reference TRBV5-1 and TRBJ2-5): KAGVTQTPRYLIKTRGQQVTLSCSPISGHRSVSWYQQTPGQGLQFLFEYFSETQRNKGNFPGRFSGRQFSNSRSEMNVSTLELGDSALYLCASSLQGGVETQYFGPGTRLLVL.

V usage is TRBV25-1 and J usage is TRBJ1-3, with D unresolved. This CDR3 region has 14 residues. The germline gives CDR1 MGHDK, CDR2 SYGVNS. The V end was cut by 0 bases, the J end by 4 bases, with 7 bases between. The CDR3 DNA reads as TGTGCCAGCAGTGAATATAGCACCGGAAACACCATATATTTT. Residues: CASSEYSTGNTIYF.

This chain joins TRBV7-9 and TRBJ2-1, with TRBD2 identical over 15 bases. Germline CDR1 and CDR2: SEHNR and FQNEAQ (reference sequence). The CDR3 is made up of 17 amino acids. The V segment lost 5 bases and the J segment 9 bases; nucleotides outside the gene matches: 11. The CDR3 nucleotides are TGTGCCAGCAGCCAACCGCCGGGACTAGCGGGAGGAGGTGAGCAGTTCTTC. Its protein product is CASSQPPGLAGGGEQFF.

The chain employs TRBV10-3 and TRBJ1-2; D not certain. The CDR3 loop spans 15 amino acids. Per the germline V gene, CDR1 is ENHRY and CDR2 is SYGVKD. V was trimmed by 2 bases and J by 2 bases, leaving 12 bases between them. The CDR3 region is CAISERQSVNYGYTF. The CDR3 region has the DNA TGTGCCATCAGTGAGCGGCAGAGCGTAAACTATGGCTACACCTTC.

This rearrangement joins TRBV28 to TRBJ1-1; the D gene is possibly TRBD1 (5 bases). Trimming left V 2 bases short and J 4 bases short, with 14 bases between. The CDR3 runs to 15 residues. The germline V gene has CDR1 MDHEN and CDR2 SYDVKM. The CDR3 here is CASSLHTGGSTEAFF. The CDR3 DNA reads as TGTGCCAGCAGTTTACATACAGGTGGTAGCACTGAAGCTTTCTTT.

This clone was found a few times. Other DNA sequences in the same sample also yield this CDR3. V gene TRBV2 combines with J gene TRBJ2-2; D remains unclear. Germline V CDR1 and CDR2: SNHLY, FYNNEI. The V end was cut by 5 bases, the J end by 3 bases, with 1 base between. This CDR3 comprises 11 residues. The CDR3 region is CASSYTGELFF. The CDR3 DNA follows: TGTGCCAGCAGTTACACCGGGGAGCTGTTTTTT. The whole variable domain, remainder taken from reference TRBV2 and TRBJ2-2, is EPEVTQTPSHQVTQMGQEVILRCVPISNHLYFYWYRQILGQKVEFLVSFYNNEISEKSEIFDDQFSVERPDGSNFTLKIRSTKLEDSAMYFCASSYTGELFFGEGSRLTVL.

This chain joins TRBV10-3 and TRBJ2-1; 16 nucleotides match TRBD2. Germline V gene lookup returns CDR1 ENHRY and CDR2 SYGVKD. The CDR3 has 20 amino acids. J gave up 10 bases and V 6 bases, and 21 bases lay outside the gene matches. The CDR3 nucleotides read TGTGCCATCAGCGGTCCGTCTGACCACGTGGGACTAGCGGGAGGGGGGGAGCAGTTCTTC. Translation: CAISGPSDHVGLAGGGEQFF.

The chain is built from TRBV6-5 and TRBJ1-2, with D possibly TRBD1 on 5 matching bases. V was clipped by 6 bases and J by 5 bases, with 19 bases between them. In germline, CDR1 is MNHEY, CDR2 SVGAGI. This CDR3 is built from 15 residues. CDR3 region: CASSYRPREDYGYTF. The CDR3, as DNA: TGTGCCAGCAGCTACCGACCCAGGGAGGATTATGGCTACACCTTC.

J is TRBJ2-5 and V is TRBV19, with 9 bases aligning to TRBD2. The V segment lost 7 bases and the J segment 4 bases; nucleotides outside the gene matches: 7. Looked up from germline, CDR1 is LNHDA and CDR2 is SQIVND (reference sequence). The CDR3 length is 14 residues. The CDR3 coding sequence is TGTGCCAGTACAAGCGGGAGGAATGGAGAGACCCAGTACTTC. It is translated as CASTSGRNGETQYF.

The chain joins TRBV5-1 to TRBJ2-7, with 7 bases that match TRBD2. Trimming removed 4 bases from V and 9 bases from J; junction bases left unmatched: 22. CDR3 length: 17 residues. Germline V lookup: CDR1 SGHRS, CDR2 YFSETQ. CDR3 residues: CASSLHRGGTLLSGQYF. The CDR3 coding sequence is TGCGCCAGCAGCCTCCACCGGGGAGGGACGTTGCTCTCGGGGCAGTACTTC.

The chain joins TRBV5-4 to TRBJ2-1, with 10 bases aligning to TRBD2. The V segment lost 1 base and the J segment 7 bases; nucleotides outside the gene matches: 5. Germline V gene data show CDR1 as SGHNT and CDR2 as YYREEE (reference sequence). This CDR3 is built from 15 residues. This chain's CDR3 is CASSLSSGSRNEQFF. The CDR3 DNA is TGTGCCAGCAGCTTGTCTAGCGGGAGTCGGAATGAGCAGTTCTTC.

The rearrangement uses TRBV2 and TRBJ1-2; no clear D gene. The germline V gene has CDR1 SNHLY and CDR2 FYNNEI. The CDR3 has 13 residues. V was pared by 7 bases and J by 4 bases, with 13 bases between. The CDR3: CASKAGLGYGYTF. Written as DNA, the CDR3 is TGTGCCAGCAAGGCTGGGCTAGGCTATGGCTACACCTTC.

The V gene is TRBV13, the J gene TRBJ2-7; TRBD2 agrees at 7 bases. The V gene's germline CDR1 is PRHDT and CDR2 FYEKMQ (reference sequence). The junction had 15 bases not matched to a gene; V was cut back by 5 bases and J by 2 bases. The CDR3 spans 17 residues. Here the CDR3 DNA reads TGTGCCAGCAGCGCCGGACTAGTGGCAAGATTAGCCTACGAGCAGTACTTC. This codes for CASSAGLVARLAYEQYF.

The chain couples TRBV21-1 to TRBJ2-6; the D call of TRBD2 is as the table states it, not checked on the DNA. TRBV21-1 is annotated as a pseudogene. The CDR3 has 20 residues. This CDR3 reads CASSKELAGGLCSGANVLTF. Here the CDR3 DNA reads TGTGCCAGCAGCAAAGAACTAGCGGGAGGCCTTTGCTCTGGGGCCAACGTCCTGACTTTC.